Sequencing of this T cell receptor beta chain was carried out in a study of cytomegalovirus exposure and HLA in healthy donors. Overall study findings and caveats: Most TCR sequences proved rare, with some public TCRs found in many donors.

To note about this clone: The antigen is undetermined.

Germline values: CDR1 SGHRS, CDR2 YFSETQ. The CDR3 is 14 residues long. The V end lost 2 bases, the J end lost 6 bases, and 13 bases lay between the germline ends. The PCR had 60 Vbeta and 13 Jbeta primers. The assay was immunoSEQ multiplex PCR, and TCRdb's table has in-frame clones only and misses some. Its listing shows under 90,000 clones. This rearrangement joins TRBV5-1 to TRBJ2-3; D is unclear. Sample: PBMCs. The clonotype comes from a man between 50 and 59 years old in good health and CMV-seropositive. The CDR3 region has the DNA TGCGCCAGCAGCTTAGGTGATAGCCGGGATACGCAGTATTTT. It specifies CASSLGDSRDTQYF. Combining the CDR3 with reference TRBV5-1 and TRBJ2-3 gives the whole variable domain KAGVTQTPRYLIKTRGQQVTLSCSPISGHRSVSWYQQTPGQGLQFLFEYFSETQRNKGNFPGRFSGRQFSNSRSEMNVSTLELGDSALYLCASSLGDSRDTQYFGPGTRLTVL.